These 20 T cell receptor beta chains came from one sample sequenced in a study of human T cells and chemical hapten exposure. The sample's time point: pre-sensitization, week 0. Documented treatment: therapeutic diphenylcyclopropenone sensitization with weekly scalp DPC. TCRdb re-derived calls from the RACE reads in MiXCR, one entry per CDR3 protein. The sample contains approximately 260,000 distinct CDR3 sequences, just under 8% of which appear only once. The sequenced sample was whole blood, obtained in connection with sensitization to the hapten diphenylcyclopropenone (DPC). These receptor sequences come from a man younger than 35 with alopecia areata. Some clones in this sample may be carry-over from other donors' samples.

This chain uses TRBV7-8 with TRBJ2-1; 8 bases are a match to TRBD2. CDR1 is SGHVS, CDR2 FQNEAQ, per germline. The V and J ends lost 4 bases and 12 bases, in that order; junction bases with no gene match: 17. This CDR3 has 16 residues. DNA for the CDR3: TGTGCCAGCAGCTCCCAAGCGGGGGACACTACAATGGTGCAGTTCTTC. As protein: CASSSQAGDTTMVQFF. Based on the CDR3 plus reference TRBV7-8 and TRBJ2-1, the full variable domain is GAGVSQSPRYKVAKRGQDVALRCDPISGHVSLFWYQQALGQGPEFLTYFQNEAQLDKSGLPSDRFFAERPEGSVSTLKIQRTQQEDSAVYLCASSSQAGDTTMVQFFGPGTRLTVL.

This chain joins TRBV10-2 and TRBJ1-1; TRBD1 agrees at 8 bases. The V segment lost 6 bases and the J segment 3 bases; nucleotides outside the gene matches: 6. The CDR3 consists of 14 residues. The germline V gene encodes CDR1 WSHSY and CDR2 SAAADI. The CDR3 DNA follows: TGCGCCAGCAGACCCCACAGGGGGGACACTGAAGCTTTCTTT. Translation gives CASRPHRGDTEAFF.

This clonotype was detected only a few times. This chain links TRBV10-3 with TRBJ2-7; D tentatively fits TRBD1 or TRBD2 (6 bases each). Between the trimmed V and J ends, which lost 3 bases and 1 base, there was a span of 19 bases. The CDR3 consists of 17 residues. CDR1 is ENHRY, CDR2 SYGVKD, per germline. CDR3 sequence reads: CAISEWGASSGSYEQYF. The CDR3 DNA reads as TGTGCCATCAGTGAATGGGGGGCAAGTAGTGGATCCTACGAGCAGTACTTC.

This clonotype was picked up many times. The rearrangement joins TRBV7-9 to TRBJ1-2, with D unresolved. The ends were cut back, 1 base at V and 7 bases at J, with 7 bases in the middle. The length of the CDR3 is 12 residues. Looked up from germline, CDR1 is SEHNR and CDR2 is FQNEAQ (reference sequence). For the CDR3, the DNA is TGTGCCAGCAGCTTAGACGCGGCTGGCTACACCTTC. This translates into CASSLDAAGYTF.

The gene calls are TRBV29-1 and TRBJ1-5, with D perhaps matching TRBD1 (6 bases). Germline V gene lookup returns CDR1 SQVTM and CDR2 ANQGSEA. Trimming removed 4 bases at V and 5 bases at J, with 15 bases between. This CDR3 region has 14 residues. Here the CDR3 DNA reads TGCAGCGTTGGGGCAGGGGCTTACGATCAGCCCCAGCATTTT. Residues: CSVGAGAYDQPQHF.

This clonotype occurred a few times. This chain uses TRBV29-1 with TRBJ2-7, with no clear D. The CDR3 has 14 residues. Deletions cut 0 bases from V and 3 bases from J, with 12 bases between. Germline loops: CDR1 SQVTM, CDR2 ANQGSEA. CDR3: CSVEDPGGSYEQYF. The DNA of the CDR3 is TGCAGCGTTGAAGATCCTGGCGGTAGCTACGAGCAGTACTTC.

The J gene is TRBJ1-5, the V gene TRBV6-2 or TRBV6-3, with 8 bases fitting TRBD1. The CDR3 extends over 14 amino acids. Germline V gives CDR1 MNHEY, CDR2 SVGEGT. The V gene end was trimmed by 6 bases and the J gene end by 5 bases; junction bases not matched to a gene: 6. The CDR3 DNA sequence: TGTGCCAGCAGAGGACAGGGTAAGGATCAGCCCCAGCATTTT. Amino acids: CASRGQGKDQPQHF.

In its sample, this clonotype was seen a few times. The chain joins TRBV29-1 to TRBJ1-3; D is undetermined. Deletions cut 6 bases from V and 0 bases from J, with 12 bases between. The germline gives CDR1 SQVTM, CDR2 ANQGSEA. This CDR3 is 14 amino acids long. CDR3 DNA: TGCAGCGTCCGGACCGGAAACTCTGGAAACACCATATATTTT. Translated: CSVRTGNSGNTIYF.

The chain links TRBV5-8 to TRBJ2-6; TRBD1 matches 10 bases. Per germline, CDR1 SGHTS and CDR2 YDEGEE. The CDR3 is 16 residues long. Germline trimming cut 4 bases from V and 3 bases from J; bases unmatched to any gene: 4. The CDR3 DNA reads as TGTGCCAGCAGCGCCGGGACAGGGGTTGGGGCCAACGTCCTGACTTTC. It yields the protein CASSAGTGVGANVLTF.

On this clonotype: A much larger clone sits a single nucleotide away, making a read error possible. V is TRBV6-2 or TRBV6-3 and J is TRBJ2-5; 9 bases match TRBD1. Germline CDR1 MNHEY, CDR2 SVGEGT. The CDR3 consists of 15 residues. The CDR3 bases are TGTGCCAGCAGCCCAGGACAGGGGTACCAACAGACCCAGTACTTC. It specifies CASSPGQGYQQTQYF.

This CDR3 reads CASSKDLGNSPLHF. CDR3 nucleotides: TGTGCCAGCAGCAAGGATCTGGGCAATTCACCCCTCCACTTT. The genes are TRBV7-9 and TRBJ1-6; no clear D gene. CDR1 is SEHNR and CDR2 is FQNEAQ in the germline V gene (reference sequence). The CDR3 spans 14 residues. The germline V and J ends were trimmed by 5 bases and 7 bases, with 12 bases remaining between them.

This clonotype was picked up a small number of times. The chain uses TRBV6-1 and TRBJ2-7; TRBD1 matches at 7 bases. Germline-derived CDR1 and CDR2 are MNHNS and SASEGT. This CDR3 spans 14 amino acids. Unmatched junction bases numbered 4, after V lost 2 bases and J lost 3 bases. This chain's CDR3 is CASSEFAGGYEQYV. CDR3 nucleotide sequence: TGTGCCAGCAGTGAATTCGCAGGGGGCTACGAGCAGTACGTC.

As DNA, the CDR3 is TGTGCCAGCAGCTTATATCCGCTTACGACAGGGACATTTAACACCGGGGAGCTGTTTTTT. Translated, it gives CASSLYPLTTGTFNTGELFF. This chain joins TRBV11-3 and TRBJ2-2, with 7 bases lining up with TRBD1. The length of the CDR3 is 20 residues. The germline gives CDR1 SGHNT, CDR2 YENEEA. V shed 2 bases, J shed 2 bases, and the junction held 17 bases outside the gene matches.

The chain carries TRBV12-3 or TRBV12-4 and TRBJ1-5, with 8 bases aligning to TRBD1. J was trimmed by 1 base and V by 4 bases; bases with no gene match: 3. CDR3 length: 15 amino acids. The CDR3 loop is CASSSTGGSNQPQHF. CDR3 DNA sequence: TGTGCCAGCAGTTCCACAGGGGGAAGCAATCAGCCCCAGCATTTT.

In its sample, this clonotype was seen a few times. The chain joins TRBV20-1 to TRBJ1-1; perhaps TRBD1 as D (6 bases). V was cut by 1 base and J by 1 base, with 10 bases left in between. CDR1 is DFQATT, CDR2 SNEGSKA, per germline (reference sequence). The CDR3 covers 14 residues. CDR3 DNA: TGCAGTGCTAGAGTGGGGGCGGGGAACACTGAAGCTTTCTTT. It specifies CSARVGAGNTEAFF.

This clonotype was seen ten or more times. V usage is TRBV7-6 and J usage is TRBJ2-1; D is perhaps TRBD1 (6 bases). The CDR3 runs to 16 residues. Germline-derived CDR1 and CDR2 are SGHVS and FNYEAQ. V lost 3 bases and J lost 0, with 12 bases in between. This CDR3 reads CASSLARGGSYNEQFF. The CDR3 DNA is TGTGCCAGCAGCTTGGCCCGAGGGGGCTCCTACAATGAGCAGTTCTTC.

V gene TRBV7-9 combines with J gene TRBJ2-2, with no clear D. V was shortened by 1 base and J by 8 bases, with 8 bases between the two germline ends. The CDR3 contains 13 residues. Per the germline V gene, CDR1 is SEHNR and CDR2 is FQNEAQ (reference sequence). CDR3 in amino acids: CASSLESNGELFF. DNA for the CDR3: TGTGCCAGCAGCTTAGAATCCAATGGGGAGCTGTTTTTT.

This clonotype has just a few counts. This chain joins TRBV7-3 and TRBJ1-1; perhaps TRBD1 as D (6 bases). The CDR3 is 12 amino acids. Germline V CDR1 and CDR2: SGHTA, FQGTGA. V was clipped by 2 bases and J by 8 bases, with 9 bases between them. The CDR3: CASSLAQGEAFF. The CDR3 DNA reads as TGTGCCAGCAGCTTAGCCCAGGGGGAAGCTTTCTTT. The full variable domain, in which reference TRBV7-3 and TRBJ1-1 provide the parts outside the CDR3, is GAGVSQTPSNKVTEKGKYVELRCDPISGHTALYWYRQSLGQGPEFLIYFQGTGAADDSGLPNDRFFAVRPEGSVSTLKIQRTERGDSAVYLCASSLAQGEAFFGQGTRLTVV.

The sample holds many counts of this clonotype. This chain connects TRBV29-1 to TRBJ1-1, with D maybe TRBD1 (6 bases). The CDR3 length is 15 residues. V lost 6 bases to trimming and J lost 2 bases, with 19 bases between them. The V gene's germline CDR1 is SQVTM and CDR2 ANQGSEA. CDR3 in amino acids: CSVAPRQAVNTEAFF. The CDR3, as DNA: TGCAGCGTCGCACCTAGACAGGCCGTTAACACTGAAGCTTTCTTT.

This clonotype was detected many times. The genes are TRBV10-3 and TRBJ1-1; tentative D call: TRBD1 (6 bases). CDR1 and CDR2 (germline): ENHRY, SYGVKD. V gave up 4 bases and J gave up 6 bases, with 15 bases separating them. The CDR3 totals 14 residues. CDR3 loop: CAISGSKGGSEAFF. Here the CDR3 DNA reads TGTGCCATCAGTGGATCGAAGGGGGGCTCTGAAGCTTTCTTT.